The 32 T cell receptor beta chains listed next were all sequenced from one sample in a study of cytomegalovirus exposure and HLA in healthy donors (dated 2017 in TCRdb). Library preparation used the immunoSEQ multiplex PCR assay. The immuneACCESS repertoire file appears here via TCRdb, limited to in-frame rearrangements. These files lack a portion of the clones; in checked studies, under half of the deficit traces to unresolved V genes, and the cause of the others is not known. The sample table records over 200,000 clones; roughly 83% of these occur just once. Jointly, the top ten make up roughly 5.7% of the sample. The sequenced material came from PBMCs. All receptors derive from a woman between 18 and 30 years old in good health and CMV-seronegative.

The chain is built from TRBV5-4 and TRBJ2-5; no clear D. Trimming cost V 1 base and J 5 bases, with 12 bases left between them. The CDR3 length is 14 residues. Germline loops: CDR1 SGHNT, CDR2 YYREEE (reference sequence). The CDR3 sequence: CASSLRGLGETQYF. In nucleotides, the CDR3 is TGTGCCAGCAGCTTGCGAGGCCTAGGGGAGACCCAGTACTTC.

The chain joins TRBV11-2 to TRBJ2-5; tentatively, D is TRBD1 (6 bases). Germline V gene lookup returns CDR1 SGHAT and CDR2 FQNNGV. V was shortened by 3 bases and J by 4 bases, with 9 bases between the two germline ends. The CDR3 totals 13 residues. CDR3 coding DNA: TGTGCCAGCAGCTTGAGACAGGTAGAGACCCAGTACTTC. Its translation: CASSLRQVETQYF.

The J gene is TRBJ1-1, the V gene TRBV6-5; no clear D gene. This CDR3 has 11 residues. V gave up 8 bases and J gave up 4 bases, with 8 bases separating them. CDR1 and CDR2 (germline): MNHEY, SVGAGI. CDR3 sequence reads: CASFGSTEAFF. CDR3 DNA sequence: TGTGCCAGCTTTGGTTCCACTGAAGCTTTCTTT.

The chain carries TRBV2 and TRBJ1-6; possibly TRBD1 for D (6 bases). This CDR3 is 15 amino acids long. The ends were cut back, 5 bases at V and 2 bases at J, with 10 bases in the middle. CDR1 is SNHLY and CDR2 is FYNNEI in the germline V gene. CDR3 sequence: CASSTRQAYNSPLHF. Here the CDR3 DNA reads TGTGCCAGCAGTACCCGACAGGCCTATAATTCACCCCTCCACTTT.

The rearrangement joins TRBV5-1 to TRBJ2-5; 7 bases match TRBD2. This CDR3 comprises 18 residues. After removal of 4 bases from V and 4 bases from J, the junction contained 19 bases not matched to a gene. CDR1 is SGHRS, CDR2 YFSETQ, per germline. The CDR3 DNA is TGCGCCAGCAGCCTCTTCCTTCCCGGGACTACTCGAGGAGAGACCCAGTACTTC. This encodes CASSLFLPGTTRGETQYF.

CDR3 nucleotides: TGTGCCATCAGTGATCGAGGGGTGAGAGATACGCAGTATTTT. The encoded protein is CAISDRGVRDTQYF. The chain couples TRBV10-3 to TRBJ2-3; D is possibly TRBD1 or TRBD2 (5 bases each). Trimming took 3 bases from V and 5 from J, leaving 12 bases between them. The CDR3 spans 14 residues. Looked up from germline, CDR1 is ENHRY and CDR2 is SYGVKD.

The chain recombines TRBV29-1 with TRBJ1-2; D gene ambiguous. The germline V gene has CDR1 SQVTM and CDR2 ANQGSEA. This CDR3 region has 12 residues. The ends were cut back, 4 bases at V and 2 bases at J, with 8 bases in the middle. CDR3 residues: CSVAASNYGYTF. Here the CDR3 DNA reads TGCAGCGTTGCGGCCTCCAACTATGGCTACACCTTC.

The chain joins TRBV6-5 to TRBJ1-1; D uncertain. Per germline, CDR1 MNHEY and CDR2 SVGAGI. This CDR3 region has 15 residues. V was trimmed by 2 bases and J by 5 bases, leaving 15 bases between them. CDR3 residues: CASSYRGSSGTEAFF. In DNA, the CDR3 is TGTGCCAGCAGTTACCGGGGATCTAGTGGGACTGAAGCTTTCTTT.

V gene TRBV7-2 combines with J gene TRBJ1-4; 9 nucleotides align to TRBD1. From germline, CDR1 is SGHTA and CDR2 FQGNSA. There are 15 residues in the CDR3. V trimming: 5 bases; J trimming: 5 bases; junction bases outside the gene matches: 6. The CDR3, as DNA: TGTGCCAGCAGCCGAGGGGACAGGGAAAATGAAAAACTGTTTTTT. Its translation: CASSRGDRENEKLFF.

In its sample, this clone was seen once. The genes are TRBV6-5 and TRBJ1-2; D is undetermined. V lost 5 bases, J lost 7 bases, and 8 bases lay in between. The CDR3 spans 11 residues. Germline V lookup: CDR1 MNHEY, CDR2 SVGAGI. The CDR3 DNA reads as TGTGCCAGCAGTCAGGCCGGTGGCTACACCTTC. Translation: CASSQAGGYTF.

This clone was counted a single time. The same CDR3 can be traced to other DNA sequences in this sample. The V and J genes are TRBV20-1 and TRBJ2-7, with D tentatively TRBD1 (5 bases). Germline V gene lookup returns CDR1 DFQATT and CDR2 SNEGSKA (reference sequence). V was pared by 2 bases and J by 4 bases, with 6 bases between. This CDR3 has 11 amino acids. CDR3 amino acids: CSARRGYEQYF. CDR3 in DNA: TGCAGTGCTAGAAGGGGTTACGAGCAGTACTTC.

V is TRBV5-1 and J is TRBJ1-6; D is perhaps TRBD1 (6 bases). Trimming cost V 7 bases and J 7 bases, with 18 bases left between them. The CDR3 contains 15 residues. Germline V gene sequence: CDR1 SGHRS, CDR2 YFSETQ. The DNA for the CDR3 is TGCGCCAGCCAGGGGTCTCAAGCCCCGAATTCACCCCTCCACTTT. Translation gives CASQGSQAPNSPLHF.

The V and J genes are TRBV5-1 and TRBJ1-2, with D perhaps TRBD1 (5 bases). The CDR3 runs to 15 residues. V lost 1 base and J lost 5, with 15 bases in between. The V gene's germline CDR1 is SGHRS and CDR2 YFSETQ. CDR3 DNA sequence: TGCGCCAGCAGCTTGAACGCGGGACCTCAATATGGCTACACCTTC. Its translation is CASSLNAGPQYGYTF.

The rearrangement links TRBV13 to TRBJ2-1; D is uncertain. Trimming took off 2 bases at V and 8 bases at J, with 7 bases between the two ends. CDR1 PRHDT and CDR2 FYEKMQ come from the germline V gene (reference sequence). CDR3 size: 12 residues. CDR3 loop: CASSLTAYEQFF. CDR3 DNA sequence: TGTGCCAGCAGCTTAACCGCCTATGAGCAGTTCTTC.

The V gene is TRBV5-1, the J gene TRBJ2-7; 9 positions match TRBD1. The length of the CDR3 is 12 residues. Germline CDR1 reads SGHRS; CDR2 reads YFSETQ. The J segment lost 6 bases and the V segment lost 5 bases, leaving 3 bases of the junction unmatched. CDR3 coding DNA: TGCGCCAGCAGTTTACAGGGGGCCGAGCAGTACTTC. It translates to CASSLQGAEQYF.

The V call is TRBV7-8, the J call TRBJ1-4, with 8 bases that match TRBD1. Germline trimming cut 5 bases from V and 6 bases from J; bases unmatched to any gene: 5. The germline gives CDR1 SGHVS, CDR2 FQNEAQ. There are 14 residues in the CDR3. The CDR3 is CASSTTGGDEKLFF. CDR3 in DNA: TGTGCCAGCAGCACTACAGGGGGTGATGAAAAACTGTTTTTT.

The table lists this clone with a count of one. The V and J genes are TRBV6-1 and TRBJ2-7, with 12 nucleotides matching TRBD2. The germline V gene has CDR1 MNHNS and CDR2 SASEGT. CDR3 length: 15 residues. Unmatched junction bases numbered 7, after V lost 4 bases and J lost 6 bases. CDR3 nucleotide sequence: TGTGCCAGCAGTGCCCAACTAGCGGGAGGCGGCGAGCAGTACTTC. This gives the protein CASSAQLAGGGEQYF.

In DNA, the CDR3 is TGTGCCAGCAGATACCCGGAGGGCGTCTATGGCTACACCTTC. Encoded protein: CASRYPEGVYGYTF. The chain uses TRBV28 and TRBJ1-2; D is ambiguous. V lost 6 bases and J lost 4, with 15 bases in between. Germline V gene data show CDR1 as MDHEN and CDR2 as SYDVKM. The CDR3 is made up of 14 amino acids.

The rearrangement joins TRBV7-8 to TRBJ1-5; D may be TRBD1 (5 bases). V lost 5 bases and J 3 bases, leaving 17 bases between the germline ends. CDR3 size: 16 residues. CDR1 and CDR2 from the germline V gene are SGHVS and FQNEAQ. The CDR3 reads CASSPSAGNFNQPQHF. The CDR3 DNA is TGTGCCAGCAGCCCCTCGGCAGGGAATTTCAATCAGCCCCAGCATTTT.

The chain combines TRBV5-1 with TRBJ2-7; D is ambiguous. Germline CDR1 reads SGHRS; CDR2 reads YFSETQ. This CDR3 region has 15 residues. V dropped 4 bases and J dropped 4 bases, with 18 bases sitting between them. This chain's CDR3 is CASSAKKRGEYEQYF. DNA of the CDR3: TGCGCCAGCAGCGCCAAAAAGCGCGGAGAATACGAGCAGTACTTC.

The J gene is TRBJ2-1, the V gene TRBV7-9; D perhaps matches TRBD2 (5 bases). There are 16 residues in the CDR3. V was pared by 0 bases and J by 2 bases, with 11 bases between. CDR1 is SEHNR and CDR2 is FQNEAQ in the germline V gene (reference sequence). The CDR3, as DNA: TGTGCCAGCAGCTTAGCGCCGAGGGAAACCTACAATGAGCAGTTCTTC. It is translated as CASSLAPRETYNEQFF. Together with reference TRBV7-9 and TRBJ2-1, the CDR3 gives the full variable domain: DTGVSQNPRHKITKRGQNVTFRCDPISEHNRLYWYRQTLGQGPEFLTYFQNEAQLEKSRLLSDRFSAERPKGSFSTLEIQRTEQGDSAMYLCASSLAPRETYNEQFFGPGTRLTVL.

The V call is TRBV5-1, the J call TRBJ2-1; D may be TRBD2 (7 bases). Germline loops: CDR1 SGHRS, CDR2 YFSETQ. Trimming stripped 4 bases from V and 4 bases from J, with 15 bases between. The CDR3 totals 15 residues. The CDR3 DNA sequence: TGCGCCAGCAGCGCGGGGGCTTCGGGGTACAATGAGCAGTTCTTC. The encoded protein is CASSAGASGYNEQFF.

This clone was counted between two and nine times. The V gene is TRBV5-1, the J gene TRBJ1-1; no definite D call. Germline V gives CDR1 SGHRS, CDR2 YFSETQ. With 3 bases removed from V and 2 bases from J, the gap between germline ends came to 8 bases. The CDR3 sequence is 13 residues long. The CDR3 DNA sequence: TGCGCCAGCAGCTCCACGGGAAACACTGAAGCTTTCTTT. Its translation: CASSSTGNTEAFF.

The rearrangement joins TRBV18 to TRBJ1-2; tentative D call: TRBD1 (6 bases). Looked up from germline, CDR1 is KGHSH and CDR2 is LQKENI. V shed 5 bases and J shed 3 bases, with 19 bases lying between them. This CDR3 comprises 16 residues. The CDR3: CASSATSKDSYYGYTF. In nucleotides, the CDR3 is TGTGCCAGCTCAGCGACCTCGAAGGACAGCTACTATGGCTACACCTTC.

The DNA of the CDR3 is TGCGCCAGCAGCCAGCAGGGTAAAGGGTCCTACGAGCAGTACTTC. This gives the protein CASSQQGKGSYEQYF. The genes are TRBV4-1 and TRBJ2-7; a possible D gene is TRBD1 (5 bases). CDR3 length: 15 amino acids. The germline V gene encodes CDR1 MGHRA and CDR2 YSYEKL. V dropped 3 bases and J dropped 1 base, with 13 bases sitting between them.

DNA of the CDR3: TGTGCCAGCAGCTCCGGACAGGGGGCGCGATACGAGCAGTACTTC. This translates into CASSSGQGARYEQYF. The rearrangement joins TRBV11-2 to TRBJ2-7; TRBD1 matches 11 bases. Germline CDR1 reads SGHAT; CDR2 reads FQNNGV. With 4 bases clipped from V and 4 bases from J, the junction kept 6 bases outside the gene matches. The CDR3 runs to 15 residues.

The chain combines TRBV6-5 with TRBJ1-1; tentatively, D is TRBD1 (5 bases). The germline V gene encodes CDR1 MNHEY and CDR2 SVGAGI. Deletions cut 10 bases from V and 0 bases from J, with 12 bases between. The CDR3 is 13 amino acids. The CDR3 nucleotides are TGTGCCACCTCCCGGGGGATGAACACTGAAGCTTTCTTT. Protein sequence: CATSRGMNTEAFF.

CDR3 DNA sequence: TGTGCCACCAGCCCCCAGACAGGGGCAGTCTCTGGCTACACCTTC. It yields the protein CATSPQTGAVSGYTF. V gene TRBV15 combines with J gene TRBJ1-2, with 8 nucleotides matching TRBD1. CDR3 length equals 15 residues. Germline assignment: CDR1 LNHNV and CDR2 YYDKDF (reference sequence). V lost 5 bases, J lost 7 bases, and 12 bases stayed unmatched. Supplemented by reference TRBV15 and TRBJ1-2, the full variable domain reads DAMVIQNPRYQVTQFGKPVTLSCSQTLNHNVMYWYQQKSSQAPKLLFHYYDKDFNNEADTPDNFQSRRPNTSFCFLDIRSPGLGDTAMYLCATSPQTGAVSGYTFGSGTRLTVV.

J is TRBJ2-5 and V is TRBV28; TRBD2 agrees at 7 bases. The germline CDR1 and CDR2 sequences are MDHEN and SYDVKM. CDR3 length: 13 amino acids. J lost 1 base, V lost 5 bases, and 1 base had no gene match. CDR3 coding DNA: TGTGCCAGCAGTGTAGCGGGCCAAGAGACCCAGTACTTC. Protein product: CASSVAGQETQYF.

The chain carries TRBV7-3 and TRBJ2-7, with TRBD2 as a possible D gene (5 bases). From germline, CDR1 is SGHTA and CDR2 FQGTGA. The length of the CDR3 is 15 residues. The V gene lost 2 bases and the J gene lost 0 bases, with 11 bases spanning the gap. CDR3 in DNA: TGTGCCAGCAGCTTAGGACGAGGGTTCTCCTACGAGCAGTACTTC. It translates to CASSLGRGFSYEQYF.

The CDR3, as DNA: TGTGCCAGCAGTAAGGACAGGACCTATGGCTACACCTTC. This encodes CASSKDRTYGYTF. The chain joins TRBV2 to TRBJ1-2; TRBD1 agrees at 7 bases. This CDR3 contains 13 residues. The germline CDR1 and CDR2 sequences are SNHLY and FYNNEI. V gave up 5 bases and J gave up 4 bases; unmatched junction bases: 4.

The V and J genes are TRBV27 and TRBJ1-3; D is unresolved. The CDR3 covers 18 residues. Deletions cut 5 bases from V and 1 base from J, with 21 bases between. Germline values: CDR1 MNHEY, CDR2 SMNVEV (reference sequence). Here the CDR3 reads CASSTLAPGPGSGNTIYF. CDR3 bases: TGTGCCAGCAGTACATTAGCCCCGGGCCCGGGGTCTGGAAACACCATATATTTT.